The 25 T cell receptor beta chains in this list originate from one sample, sequenced in a study of cytomegalovirus exposure and HLA in healthy donors. A multiplex PCR was run with 60 Vbeta primers and 13 Jbeta primers. Only in-frame clones appear in the TCRdb table, and some are missing; sequencing was by immunoSEQ multiplex PCR. Of around 280,000 clones listed, approximately 90% are singletons. Sequenced sample: PBMCs. Every receptor here comes from a woman aged 18-30 years in good health and CMV-seronegative.

The rearrangement joins TRBV27 to TRBJ1-6, with unresolved D. The CDR3 has 15 amino acids. V lost 6 bases and J 8 bases, leaving 17 bases between the germline ends. Germline CDR1 reads MNHEY; CDR2 reads SMNVEV (reference sequence). The CDR3, as DNA: TGTGCCAGCAGGTCCTGGACCGGGGAGGATTCACCCCTCCACTTT. Translating it yields CASRSWTGEDSPLHF.

This sequence joins TRBV2 and TRBJ2-7, with D possibly being TRBD1 (6 bases). Per the germline V gene, CDR1 is SNHLY and CDR2 is FYNNEI. The CDR3 has 15 residues. V was cut by 1 base and J by 8 bases, with 18 bases left in between. The CDR3 sequence: CASSEGTTGTVQQYF. The DNA of the CDR3 is TGTGCCAGCAGTGAAGGTACCACAGGGACCGTCCAGCAGTACTTC.

This chain links TRBV19 with TRBJ1-2, with TRBD1 matching over 8 bases. The CDR3 is 14 residues long. With 2 bases clipped from V and 1 base from J, the junction kept 0 bases outside the gene matches. Germline V lookup: CDR1 LNHDA, CDR2 SQIVND (reference sequence). This CDR3 reads CASSITGGNYGYTF. As DNA, the CDR3 is TGTGCCAGTAGTATAACAGGGGGTAACTATGGCTACACCTTC. The full variable domain, its missing parts supplied by reference TRBV19 and TRBJ1-2, is DGGITQSPKYLFRKEGQNVTLSCEQNLNHDAMYWYRQDPGQGLRLIYYSQIVNDFQKGDIAEGYSVSREKKESFPLTVTSAQKNPTAFYLCASSITGGNYGYTFGSGTRLTVV.

The chain recombines TRBV11-2 with TRBJ2-1, with TRBD2 identical over 10 bases. The junction had 1 base not matched to a gene; V was cut back by 1 base and J by 10 bases. Per germline, CDR1 SGHAT and CDR2 FQNNGV. The CDR3 length is 13 residues. Here the CDR3 reads CASSLVLAGEQFF. In nucleotides, the CDR3 is TGTGCCAGCAGCTTAGTACTAGCGGGGGAGCAGTTCTTC.

The chain has TRBV29-1 and TRBJ2-3; 8 nucleotides line up with TRBD2. The germline V gene encodes CDR1 SQVTM and CDR2 ANQGSEA. The CDR3 totals 13 residues. The CDR3 is CITTERGWDTQYF. In DNA form, the CDR3 reads TGCATCACCACGGAGCGGGGGTGGGATACGCAGTATTTT.

The V gene is TRBV6-1, the J gene TRBJ2-1; tentatively, D is TRBD1 (5 bases). The CDR3 loop spans 15 amino acids. CDR1 and CDR2 (germline): MNHNS, SASEGT. Trimming left V 0 bases short and J 5 bases short, with 11 bases between. The chain's CDR3 is CASSEALSGHNEQFF. The CDR3 DNA reads as TGTGCCAGCAGTGAAGCGCTATCAGGGCACAATGAGCAGTTCTTC.

In the case of this clone: Other DNA sequences within the sample encode an identical CDR3. The chain is built from TRBV4-1 and TRBJ1-5, with a possible D match to TRBD1 (6 bases). Germline loops: CDR1 MGHRA, CDR2 YSYEKL. V was clipped by 1 base and J by 3 bases, with 10 bases between them. The CDR3 has 15 amino acids. CDR3 DNA: TGCGCCAGCAGCCAAGTCGGACAGCTCAATCAGCCCCAGCATTTT. Residues: CASSQVGQLNQPQHF.

The chain employs TRBV7-2 and TRBJ1-2; perhaps TRBD1 as D (5 bases). The germline V and J ends were trimmed by 4 bases and 1 base, with 7 bases remaining between them. This CDR3 comprises 13 residues. Germline V gene data show CDR1 as SGHTA and CDR2 as FQGNSA. The CDR3 sequence is CASSWGDNYGYTF. As DNA, the CDR3 is TGTGCCAGCAGCTGGGGGGATAACTATGGCTACACCTTC. Together with reference TRBV7-2 and TRBJ1-2, the CDR3 gives the full variable domain: GAGVSQSPSNKVTEKGKDVELRCDPISGHTALYWYRQSLGQGLEFLIYFQGNSAPDKSGLPSDRFSAERTGGSVSTLTIQRTQQEDSAVYLCASSWGDNYGYTFGSGTRLTVV.

In DNA, the CDR3 is TGTGCCAGCAGCGCTCCCCCCGGAAACACCATATATTTT. This codes for CASSAPPGNTIYF. V and J are TRBV9 and TRBJ1-3; no clear D. Germline assignment: CDR1 SGDLS and CDR2 YYNGEE. The ends were cut back, 3 bases at V and 4 bases at J, with 8 bases in the middle. The CDR3 spans 13 residues.

V gene TRBV13 combines with J gene TRBJ1-3; possible D gene TRBD1, 6 bases. V was trimmed by 4 bases and J by 3 bases, leaving 16 bases between them. The CDR3 spans 16 residues. The germline CDR1 and CDR2 sequences are PRHDT and FYEKMQ (reference sequence). Here the CDR3 reads CASSSKNRDIGNTIYF. DNA of the CDR3: TGTGCCAGCAGCTCGAAGAACCGGGACATTGGAAACACCATATATTTT.

The chain is built from TRBV6-5 and TRBJ1-2, with 8 bases lining up with TRBD1. CDR1 MNHEY and CDR2 SVGAGI come from the germline V gene. The CDR3 length is 16 residues. After removal of 2 bases from V and 8 bases from J, the junction contained 13 bases not matched to a gene. The CDR3 protein is CASSYQEGTGGRGYTF. The CDR3 region has the DNA TGTGCCAGCAGTTACCAAGAAGGAACAGGGGGGAGAGGCTACACCTTC.

The chain recombines TRBV5-1 with TRBJ1-1; 10 bases fit TRBD1. The V segment lost 3 bases and the J segment 6 bases; nucleotides outside the gene matches: 5. CDR3 length equals 14 residues. Germline CDR1 is SGHRS and CDR2 is YFSETQ. The CDR3 region is CASSSGQGSSEAFF. CDR3 sequence (DNA): TGCGCCAGCAGCTCGGGACAGGGGAGCTCTGAAGCTTTCTTT.

The chain couples TRBV19 to TRBJ2-4; 9 positions agree with TRBD1. Losses at the gene ends were 5 bases for V and 2 bases for J; bases not matched to a gene: 7. CDR1 LNHDA and CDR2 SQIVND come from the germline V gene (reference sequence). This CDR3 is built from 16 residues. CDR3 DNA: TGTGCCAGTAGTCGGGACAGGGAGGTTTCCAAAAACATTCAGTACTTC. Translation: CASSRDREVSKNIQYF.

V and J are TRBV2 and TRBJ2-7, with TRBD2 identical over 8 bases. The CDR3 runs to 12 residues. Germline CDR1 and CDR2: SNHLY and FYNNEI. V gave up 5 bases and J gave up 10 bases; unmatched junction bases: 7. CDR3 nucleotide sequence: TGTGCCAGCAGTTGGACTAGCTATGAACAGTACTTC. The encoded protein is CASSWTSYEQYF.

The chain links TRBV19 to TRBJ1-1, with 7 bases aligning to TRBD1. With 7 bases clipped from V and 8 bases from J, the junction kept 7 bases outside the gene matches. This CDR3 is 12 amino acids long. Germline CDR1 LNHDA, CDR2 SQIVND (reference sequence). DNA of the CDR3: TGTGCCAGTATCGGACAGGCAGTCGAAGCTTTCTTT. Translating it yields CASIGQAVEAFF.

The chain is built from TRBV2 and TRBJ1-6, with D possibly being TRBD1 (5 bases). The V end lost 4 bases, the J end lost 10 bases, and 20 bases lay between the germline ends. Per germline, CDR1 SNHLY and CDR2 FYNNEI. The CDR3 sequence is 16 residues long. The CDR3 nucleotides read TGTGCCAGCAGTGGACGCAGGGTGGCGGTCTGGTCACCCCTCCACTTT. This codes for CASSGRRVAVWSPLHF. Combining the CDR3 with reference TRBV2 and TRBJ1-6 gives the whole variable domain EPEVTQTPSHQVTQMGQEVILRCVPISNHLYFYWYRQILGQKVEFLVSFYNNEISEKSEIFDDQFSVERPDGSNFTLKIRSTKLEDSAMYFCASSGRRVAVWSPLHFGNGTRLTVT.

This sequence joins TRBV5-4 and TRBJ2-2; 14 bases line up with TRBD2. Looked up from germline, CDR1 is SGHNT and CDR2 is YYREEE (reference sequence). This CDR3 contains 20 residues. Germline trimming cut 4 bases from V and 6 bases from J; bases unmatched to any gene: 17. CDR3 in DNA: TGTGCCAGCAGCGGCCAATCGGGACTAGCGGGGGCCGGTGGGGCCGGGGAGCTGTTTTTT. Amino acid sequence: CASSGQSGLAGAGGAGELFF.

This chain connects TRBV18 to TRBJ1-1; D unclear. Germline V gives CDR1 KGHSH, CDR2 LQKENI. Trimming took off 3 bases at V and 4 bases at J, with 9 bases between the two ends. The CDR3 covers 13 residues. In DNA, the CDR3 is TGTGCCAGCTCACCTGTGGAGGGCACTGAAGCTTTCTTT. Amino acid sequence: CASSPVEGTEAFF.

The count of this clone is one. The genes are TRBV6-6 and TRBJ1-6; D is undetermined. V lost 0 bases to trimming and J lost 10 bases, with 4 bases between them. Germline V gives CDR1 MNHNY, CDR2 SVGAGI (reference sequence). There are 12 residues in the CDR3. The CDR3 here is CASSYSRSPLHF. As DNA, the CDR3 is TGTGCCAGCAGTTACTCGAGATCACCCCTCCACTTT.

The genes are TRBV5-6 and TRBJ2-4; possible D gene TRBD2, 5 bases. Germline CDR1 SGHDT, CDR2 YYEEEE. V dropped 4 bases and J dropped 1 base, with 12 bases sitting between them. The CDR3 extends over 15 amino acids. The CDR3 coding sequence is TGTGCCAGCAGCACCCCCCGGGGTGCCAAAAACATTCAGTACTTC. Its translation is CASSTPRGAKNIQYF.

This clone was detected once. CDR3 in DNA: TGTGCCAGCAGCTCGAAGACAGGCAGCTCCTACAATGAGCAGTTCTTC. Protein sequence: CASSSKTGSSYNEQFF. The gene calls are TRBV5-4 and TRBJ2-1; TRBD1 is a possible D gene (6 bases). The CDR3 has 16 amino acids. V was trimmed by 3 bases and J by 0 bases, leaving 13 bases between them. Germline V gene sequence: CDR1 SGHNT, CDR2 YYREEE (reference sequence).

This clone has only one observation. This rearrangement joins TRBV5-1 to TRBJ2-3, with TRBD2 as a possible D gene (6 bases). Germline CDR1 reads SGHRS; CDR2 reads YFSETQ. V gave up 4 bases and J gave up 5 bases, with 14 bases separating them. The CDR3 length is 14 residues. The CDR3 region is CASSPGGSIDTQYF. DNA of the CDR3: TGCGCCAGCAGCCCCGGGGGTAGTATAGATACGCAGTATTTT.

This clone appeared a single time. This chain joins TRBV5-1 and TRBJ2-7; D perhaps matches TRBD2 (5 bases). With 1 base removed from V and 5 bases from J, the gap between germline ends came to 7 bases. Per the germline V gene, CDR1 is SGHRS and CDR2 is YFSETQ. The CDR3 spans 12 residues. The CDR3 loop is CASSLPGNEQYF. Written as DNA, the CDR3 is TGCGCCAGCAGCTTGCCGGGAAACGAGCAGTACTTC. Combining the CDR3 with reference TRBV5-1 and TRBJ2-7 gives the whole variable domain KAGVTQTPRYLIKTRGQQVTLSCSPISGHRSVSWYQQTPGQGLQFLFEYFSETQRNKGNFPGRFSGRQFSNSRSEMNVSTLELGDSALYLCASSLPGNEQYFGPGTRLTVT.

The chain combines TRBV7-9 with TRBJ2-1, with 7 bases matching TRBD1. This CDR3 has 13 residues. Germline values: CDR1 SEHNR, CDR2 FQNEAQ (reference sequence). The trim removed 5 bases at V and 5 bases at J, leaving 3 bases unmatched. CDR3 sequence reads: CASSTTGDNEQFF. CDR3 sequence (DNA): TGTGCCAGCAGCACTACAGGGGACAATGAGCAGTTCTTC.

The chain joins TRBV5-6 to TRBJ2-2, with unresolved D. The germline gives CDR1 SGHDT, CDR2 YYEEEE. Trimming pared 0 bases from V and 8 bases from J, leaving 8 bases between. This CDR3 contains 13 residues. The CDR3 sequence is CASSLGRSGELFF. CDR3 nucleotide sequence: TGTGCCAGCAGCTTGGGGCGGTCGGGGGAGCTGTTTTTT.